The 18 T cell receptor beta chains in this list originate from one sample, sequenced in a study of molecular identifiers for immune sequencing clone quantification. One entry per CDR3 protein, called by TCRdb with MiXCR from the PCR reads. The sample contains tens of thousands of distinct CDR3 sequences, roughly 23% of which appear only once. Sequencing used naive CD8+ T cells from blood, with Jurkat cell RNA spiked in. Subset reported: FACS-sorted CD8+CD4-CCR7+CD45RA+ naive T cells. The source is a human donor in good health. Some libraries in this study had Jurkat cell RNA spiked in.

This clonotype was found many times. The chain links TRBV7-8 to TRBJ2-1; D unclear. Trimming stripped 0 bases from V and 7 bases from J, with 4 bases between. CDR1 is SGHVS and CDR2 is FQNEAQ in the germline V gene. The CDR3 covers 12 residues. CDR3 residues: CASSLAWNEQFF. The CDR3 bases are TGTGCCAGCAGCTTAGCGTGGAATGAGCAGTTCTTC.

The chain employs TRBV5-6 and TRBJ2-4, with 12 bases lining up with TRBD2. This CDR3 region has 15 residues. Germline V gene data show CDR1 as SGHDT and CDR2 as YYEEEE. Trimming cost V 1 base and J 8 bases; bases outside gene matches: 4. The CDR3 DNA sequence: TGTGCCAGCAGCTTGCTAGCGGGGGGGCTCGACATTCAGTACTTC. Amino acid sequence: CASSLLAGGLDIQYF.

In the case of this clonotype: Given a much more abundant clone one base away, this may be a read error. CDR3 sequence (DNA): TGTGCCAGCGCATACACCCTACAAGAGACCCAGTACTTC. Translating it yields CASAYTLQETQYF. The V and J genes are TRBV7-6 and TRBJ2-5, with D uncertain. Germline CDR1 SGHVS, CDR2 FNYEAQ. Deletions cut 8 bases from V and 2 bases from J, with 12 bases between. This CDR3 is 13 amino acids long.

To note about this clonotype: A much larger clone sits a single nucleotide away, making a read error possible. This rearrangement joins TRBV7-9 to TRBJ2-3; possible D gene TRBD1, 5 bases. From germline, CDR1 is SEHNR and CDR2 FQNEAQ (reference sequence). The CDR3 covers 16 residues. The germline V and J ends were trimmed by 2 bases and 2 bases, with 14 bases remaining between them. The CDR3 DNA is TGTGCCAGCAGCTTAACCCAGGGCGTCCACACAGATACGCAGTATTTT. This gives the protein CASSLTQGVHTDTQYF.

This rearrangement joins TRBV7-6 to TRBJ2-1; 8 nucleotides agree with TRBD2. Losses at the gene ends were 3 bases for V and 9 bases for J; bases not matched to a gene: 13. This CDR3 is 16 amino acids long. Germline CDR1 is SGHVS and CDR2 is FNYEAQ. In DNA form, the CDR3 reads TGTGCCAGCAGCTTTAGTGCTAGCGGGCCCAGGGGTGAGCAGTTCTTC. It translates to CASSFSASGPRGEQFF.

This chain uses TRBV27 with TRBJ2-1; 11 nucleotides match TRBD2. The CDR3 loop spans 18 amino acids. The trim removed 2 bases at V and 4 bases at J, leaving 10 bases unmatched. From germline, CDR1 is MNHEY and CDR2 SMNVEV (reference sequence). The chain's CDR3 is CASSLGSGGATLYNEQFF. In DNA form, the CDR3 reads TGTGCCAGCAGTTTAGGTAGCGGGGGGGCCACTCTGTACAATGAGCAGTTCTTC.

This clonotype was seen a handful of times. The chain has TRBV20-1 and TRBJ2-7; 7 nucleotides match TRBD1. After removal of 5 bases from V and 4 bases from J, the junction contained 8 bases not matched to a gene. Per the germline V gene, CDR1 is DFQATT and CDR2 is SNEGSKA (reference sequence). This CDR3 is 13 amino acids long. The CDR3 protein is CSAETGTEYEQYF. The CDR3 DNA reads TGCAGTGCTGAAACCGGGACAGAGTACGAGCAGTACTTC.

This clonotype was counted a few times. This chain links TRBV7-2 with TRBJ1-1; D unresolved. In germline, CDR1 is SGHTA, CDR2 FQGNSA. V was cut by 0 bases and J by 0 bases, with 8 bases left in between. The CDR3 extends over 15 amino acids. The CDR3 reads CASSLARGMNTEAFF. CDR3 nucleotide sequence: TGTGCCAGCAGCTTAGCGCGGGGTATGAACACTGAAGCTTTCTTT.

This clonotype has just a few counts. The V and J genes are TRBV19 and TRBJ2-2; D gene unclear. Trimming pared 6 bases from V and 6 bases from J, leaving 14 bases between. This CDR3 is 14 amino acids long. Germline loops: CDR1 LNHDA, CDR2 SQIVND (reference sequence). CDR3 DNA: TGTGCCAGTAGACCTTCGTGGGGTCCCGGGGAGCTGTTTTTT. Translated, it gives CASRPSWGPGELFF.

This clonotype was seen repeatedly, ten times or more. The chain uses TRBV6-1 and TRBJ2-6; no definite D call. The length of the CDR3 is 15 residues. Germline V gene data show CDR1 as MNHNS and CDR2 as SASEGT. Trimming cost V 2 bases and J 4 bases, with 9 bases left between them. CDR3 DNA: TGTGCCAGCAGTGAATTTACAGCCGGGGCCAACGTCCTGACTTTC. Its protein product is CASSEFTAGANVLTF.

This clonotype was recorded many times. This chain joins TRBV7-9 and TRBJ1-1; tentative D call: TRBD1 (6 bases). The CDR3 is 13 residues long. In germline, CDR1 is SEHNR, CDR2 FQNEAQ (reference sequence). CDR3 sequence: CVQWGDMNTEAFF. The CDR3 DNA is TGTGTTCAGTGGGGGGACATGAACACTGAAGCTTTCTTT.

There are a few counts of this clonotype. V usage is TRBV6-2 or TRBV6-3 and J usage is TRBJ2-1; 7 bases match TRBD1. Unmatched junction bases numbered 9, after V lost 7 bases and J lost 0 bases. Germline CDR1 and CDR2: MNHEY and SVGEGT. This CDR3 contains 16 residues. The CDR3 coding sequence is TGTGCCAGCATTGAAACCTGGGACAGCTCCTACAATGAGCAGTTCTTC. The encoded protein is CASIETWDSSYNEQFF.

V gene TRBV19 combines with J gene TRBJ2-5; 10 nucleotides align to TRBD2. J lost 0 bases, V lost 3 bases, and 10 bases had no gene match. The CDR3 is made up of 18 amino acids. Germline CDR1 is LNHDA and CDR2 is SQIVND (reference sequence). The CDR3, as DNA: TGTGCCAGTAGTATTGGGCTAGCGGGGGTGACGTACCAAGAGACCCAGTACTTC. Translated: CASSIGLAGVTYQETQYF.

On this clonotype itself: This may be a read error: a much more frequent sequence differs by one nucleotide. The chain carries TRBV24-1 and TRBJ2-7; D ambiguous. Germline CDR1 is KGHDR and CDR2 is SFDVKD. The CDR3 extends over 13 amino acids. The ends were cut back, 12 bases at V and 4 bases at J, with 18 bases in the middle. The CDR3 sequence: CAASTGPGYEQYF. The CDR3 DNA reads as TGTGCCGCCTCCACCGGCCCAGGATACGAGCAGTACTTC.

This clonotype was found many times. V usage is TRBV4-1 and J usage is TRBJ1-4; D uncertain. V gave up 3 bases and J gave up 3 bases, with 11 bases separating them. Germline V lookup: CDR1 MGHRA, CDR2 YSYEKL. The CDR3 has 15 residues. This CDR3 reads CASSQPAGPNEKLFF. For the CDR3, the DNA is TGCGCCAGCAGCCAGCCAGCGGGCCCTAATGAAAAACTGTTTTTT.

This clonotype was seen many times. The chain carries TRBV4-1 and TRBJ2-5; D possibly corresponds to TRBD1 (5 bases). V was shortened by 1 base and J by 7 bases, with 13 bases between the two germline ends. CDR3 size: 14 residues. Germline V gene lookup returns CDR1 MGHRA and CDR2 YSYEKL. The CDR3 coding sequence is TGCGCCAGCAGCCAAGTGGCAGGGTCGGGGACCCAGTACTTC. It codes for CASSQVAGSGTQYF.

The V call is TRBV27, the J call TRBJ2-6, with 7 positions matching TRBD1. V trimming: 5 bases; J trimming: 2 bases; junction bases outside the gene matches: 6. CDR1 is MNHEY, CDR2 SMNVEV, per germline (reference sequence). The CDR3 runs to 16 residues. CDR3 protein: CASSLTGVTGANVLTF. The CDR3 DNA sequence: TGTGCCAGCAGTCTAACAGGGGTTACTGGGGCCAACGTCCTGACTTTC.

V gene TRBV6-1 combines with J gene TRBJ2-7; tentative D call: TRBD2 (5 bases). CDR1 and CDR2 (germline): MNHNS, SASEGT. Between the trimmed V and J ends, which lost 5 bases and 2 bases, there was a span of 10 bases. This CDR3 is 13 amino acids long. The CDR3 sequence: CASSPRGAYEQYF. The CDR3, as DNA: TGTGCCAGCAGTCCCCGGGGAGCCTACGAGCAGTACTTC.